These 9 T cell receptor beta chains share one sample of origin, sequenced in a study of Graves' ophthalmopathy and Graves' hyperthyroidism. Amplification of the TCR beta CDR3 regions used RNA transcripts (as template). HTBI-primed first-round RT-PCR preceded second-round multiplex PCR. TCRdb fed the multiplex PCR reads into MiXCR, producing one record per CDR3 protein. Here the sample spans about 390,000 distinct CDR3 sequences, approximately 15% being singletons. The sequenced sample was peripheral blood. These receptors were obtained from a woman between 18 and 29 years old with stable Graves' hyperthyroidism.

A word on this clonotype: The junction departs from germline at one end; a sequencing error may be responsible. The chain employs TRBV6-1 and TRBJ1-6; tentative D call: TRBD1 (5 bases). This CDR3 has 15 residues. Germline V gene lookup returns CDR1 MNHNS and CDR2 SASEGT. The CDR3, as DNA: TGTGCCAGCAGTGGGGGGAGCTCCTATCATTCACCCCTCCACTTT. Protein: CASSGGSSYHSPLHF.

The rearrangement joins TRBV12-3 or TRBV12-4 to TRBJ2-4; D might be TRBD1 (7 bases). V was clipped by 5 bases and J by 3 bases, with 23 bases between them. There are 18 residues in the CDR3. CDR3 protein: CASSIYRGGESDKNIQYF. The CDR3 DNA sequence: TGTGCCAGCAGTATATACAGGGGCGGGGAATCCGACAAAAACATTCAGTACTTC.

Many counts were recorded for this clonotype. V gene TRBV24-1 combines with J gene TRBJ1-1; no firm D call. Between the trimmed V and J ends, which lost 2 bases and 5 bases, there was a span of 8 bases. CDR3 length: 13 amino acids. The germline V gene encodes CDR1 KGHDR and CDR2 SFDVKD. The DNA of the CDR3 is TGTGCCACCAGTGATTCTGGGCGAACTGAAGCTTTCTTT. Translating gives CATSDSGRTEAFF.

This clonotype was seen just once. The chain has TRBV6-2 or TRBV6-3 and TRBJ1-2; no firm D call. CDR1 is MNHEY and CDR2 is SVGEGT in the germline V gene. The CDR3 is 17 amino acids. V was shortened by 0 bases and J by 0 bases, with 14 bases between the two germline ends. The CDR3 nucleotides are TGTGCCAGCAGTTACTCGACCGGAGACGACGCTAACTATGGCTACACCTTC. The encoded protein is CASSYSTGDDANYGYTF.

A word on this clonotype: One end of the junction varies from germline; a read error may be responsible. This CDR3 reads CSAAGGNTEGFF. The CDR3 DNA reads TGCAGTGCGGCGGGGGGGAACACTGAAGGTTTCTTT. The genes are TRBV20-1 and TRBJ1-1; tentatively, D is TRBD1 (5 bases). CDR1 DFQATT and CDR2 SNEGSKA come from the germline V gene (reference sequence). This CDR3 region has 12 residues.

Points on this clonotype: This may stem from a read error, because a much larger clone lies one nucleotide away. The final CDR3 position lacks the conserved phenylalanine or tryptophan, pointing to a likely read error. V and J are TRBV7-2 and TRBJ2-7; D call uncertain. This CDR3 is 15 amino acids long. CDR1 and CDR2 from the germline V gene are SGHTA and FQGNSA. V was cut by 4 bases and J by 2 bases, with 15 bases left in between. In nucleotides, the CDR3 is TGTGCCAGCAGCTGGTCCGACGGGTCTACCTACGAGCAGTACTTG. Its translation: CASSWSDGSTYEQYL.

This clonotype was recorded many times. This chain joins TRBV7-2 and TRBJ1-1, with TRBD1 matching over 7 bases. V trimming: 5 bases; J trimming: 3 bases; junction bases outside the gene matches: 6. The CDR3 contains 14 residues. Germline V CDR1 and CDR2: SGHTA, FQGNSA. CDR3 sequence: CASSPRGGHTEAFF. The CDR3 DNA is TGTGCCAGCAGCCCCAGGGGGGGGCACACTGAAGCTTTCTTT.

The gene calls are TRBV12-5 and TRBJ1-4; D gene uncertain. Germline CDR1 is LGHNT and CDR2 is FRNRAP. This CDR3 has 14 residues. The germline V and J ends were trimmed by 4 bases and 0 bases, with 6 bases remaining between them. The CDR3 bases are TGTGCTAGTGGTTCGGGTGCAACTAATGAAAAACTGTTTTTT. It codes for CASGSGATNEKLFF. Full variable domain (rest looked up from reference TRBV12-5 and TRBJ1-4): DARVTQTPRHKVTEMGQEVTMRCQPILGHNTVFWYRQTMMQGLELLAYFRNRAPLDDSGMPKDRFSAEMPDATLATLKIQPSEPRDSAVYFCASGSGATNEKLFFGSGTQLSVL.

The table lists this clonotype with many counts. This chain links TRBV12-3 or TRBV12-4 with TRBJ2-2, with D unclear. The CDR3 extends over 12 amino acids. The V end lost 8 bases, the J end lost 7 bases, and 11 bases lay between the germline ends. CDR3 in DNA: TGTGCCAGCGTCCGTTACGGCGGGGAGCTGTTTTTT. It is translated as CASVRYGGELFF.